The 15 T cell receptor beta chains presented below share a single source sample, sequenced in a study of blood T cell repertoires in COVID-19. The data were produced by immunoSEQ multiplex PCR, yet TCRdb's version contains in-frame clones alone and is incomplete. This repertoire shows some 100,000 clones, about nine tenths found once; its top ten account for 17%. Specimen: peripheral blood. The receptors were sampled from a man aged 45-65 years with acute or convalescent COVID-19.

CDR3 in DNA: TGTGCCAGCAGTTACCACGGGGGGCGAGGCTATGGCTACACCTTC. Protein sequence: CASSYHGGRGYGYTF. The chain carries TRBV6-2 or TRBV6-3 and TRBJ1-2; tentatively, D is TRBD1 (6 bases). CDR3 length: 15 residues. CDR1 is MNHEY and CDR2 is SVGEGT in the germline V gene. Trimming removed 2 bases from V and 4 bases from J, with 14 bases in between.

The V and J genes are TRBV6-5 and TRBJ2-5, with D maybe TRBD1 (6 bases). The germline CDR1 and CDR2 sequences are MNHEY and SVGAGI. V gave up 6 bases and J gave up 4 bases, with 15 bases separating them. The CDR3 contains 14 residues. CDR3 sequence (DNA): TGTGCCAGCAGGGGACATATAAGGAGAGAGACCCAGTACTTC. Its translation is CASRGHIRRETQYF.

The CDR3 DNA sequence: TGTGCCAGCTCACCACGACAGACAGATACGCAGTATTTT. Amino acids: CASSPRQTDTQYF. V is TRBV18 and J is TRBJ2-3, with D tentatively TRBD1 (5 bases). V lost 1 base to trimming and J lost 3 bases, with 5 bases between them. CDR1 and CDR2 (germline): KGHSH, LQKENI. This CDR3 region has 13 residues.

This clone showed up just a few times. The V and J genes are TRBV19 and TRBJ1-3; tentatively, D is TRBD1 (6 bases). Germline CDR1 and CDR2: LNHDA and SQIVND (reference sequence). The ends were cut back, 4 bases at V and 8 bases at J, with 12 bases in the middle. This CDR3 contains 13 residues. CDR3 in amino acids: CASSNTQGDTIYF. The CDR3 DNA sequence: TGTGCCAGTAGTAACACACAGGGAGACACCATATATTTT.

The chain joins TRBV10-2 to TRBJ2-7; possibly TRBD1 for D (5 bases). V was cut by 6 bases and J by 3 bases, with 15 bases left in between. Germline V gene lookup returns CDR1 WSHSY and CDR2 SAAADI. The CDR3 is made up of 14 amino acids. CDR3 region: CASSRSRTLYEQYF. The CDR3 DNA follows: TGCGCCAGCAGCCGGTCCCGGACACTCTACGAGCAGTACTTC.

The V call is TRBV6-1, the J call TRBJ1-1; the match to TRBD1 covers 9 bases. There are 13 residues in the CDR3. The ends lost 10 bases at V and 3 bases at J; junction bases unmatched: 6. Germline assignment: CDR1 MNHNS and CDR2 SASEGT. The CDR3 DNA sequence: TGTGCCACCCACCGGACAGGGGACACTGAAGCTTTCTTT. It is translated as CATHRTGDTEAFF.

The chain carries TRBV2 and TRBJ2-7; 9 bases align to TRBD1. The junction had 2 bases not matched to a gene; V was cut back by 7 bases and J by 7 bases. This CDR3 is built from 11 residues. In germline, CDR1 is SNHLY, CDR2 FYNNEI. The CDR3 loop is CASTGTGEQYF. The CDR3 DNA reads TGTGCCAGCACCGGGACAGGGGAGCAGTACTTC. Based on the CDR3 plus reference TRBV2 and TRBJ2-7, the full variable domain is EPEVTQTPSHQVTQMGQEVILRCVPISNHLYFYWYRQILGQKVEFLVSFYNNEISEKSEIFDDQFSVERPDGSNFTLKIRSTKLEDSAMYFCASTGTGEQYFGPGTRLTVT.

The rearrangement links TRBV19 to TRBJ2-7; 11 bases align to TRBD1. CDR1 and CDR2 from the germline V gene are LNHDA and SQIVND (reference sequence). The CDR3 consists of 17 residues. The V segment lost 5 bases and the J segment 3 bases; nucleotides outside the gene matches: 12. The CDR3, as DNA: TGTGCCAGTAGTCCTTTGAGGACAGGGGGCGTAATCTACGAGCAGTACTTC. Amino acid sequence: CASSPLRTGGVIYEQYF. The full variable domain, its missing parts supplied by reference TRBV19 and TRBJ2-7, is DGGITQSPKYLFRKEGQNVTLSCEQNLNHDAMYWYRQDPGQGLRLIYYSQIVNDFQKGDIAEGYSVSREKKESFPLTVTSAQKNPTAFYLCASSPLRTGGVIYEQYFGPGTRLTVT.

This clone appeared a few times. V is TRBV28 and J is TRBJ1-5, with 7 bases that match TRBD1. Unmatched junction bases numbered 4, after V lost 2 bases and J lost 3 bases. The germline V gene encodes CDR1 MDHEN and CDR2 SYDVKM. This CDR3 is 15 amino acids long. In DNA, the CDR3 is TGTGCCAGCAGTTTAAAGGGGGCCTTCAATCAGCCCCAGCATTTT. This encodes CASSLKGAFNQPQHF.

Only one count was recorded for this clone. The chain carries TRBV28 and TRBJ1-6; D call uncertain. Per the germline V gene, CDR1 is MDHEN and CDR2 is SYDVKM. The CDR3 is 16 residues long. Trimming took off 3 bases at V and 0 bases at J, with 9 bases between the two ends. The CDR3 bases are TGTGCCAGCAGTTTCCCTTCCCGCTCCTATAATTCACCCCTCCACTTT. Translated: CASSFPSRSYNSPLHF.

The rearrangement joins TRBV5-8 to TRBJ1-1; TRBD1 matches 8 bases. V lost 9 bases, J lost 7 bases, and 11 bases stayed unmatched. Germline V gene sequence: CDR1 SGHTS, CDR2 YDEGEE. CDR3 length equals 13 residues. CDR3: CATKTGAAFEAFF. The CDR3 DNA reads TGTGCCACCAAGACAGGGGCGGCCTTTGAAGCTTTCTTT.

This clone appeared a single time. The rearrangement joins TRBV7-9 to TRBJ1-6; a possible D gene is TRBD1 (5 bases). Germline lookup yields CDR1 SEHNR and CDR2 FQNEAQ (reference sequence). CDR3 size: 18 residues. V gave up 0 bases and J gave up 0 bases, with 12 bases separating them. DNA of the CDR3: TGTGCCAGCAGCTTAGCGGGCGGGGGAAGCTCCTATAATTCACCCCTCCACTTT. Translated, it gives CASSLAGGGSSYNSPLHF.

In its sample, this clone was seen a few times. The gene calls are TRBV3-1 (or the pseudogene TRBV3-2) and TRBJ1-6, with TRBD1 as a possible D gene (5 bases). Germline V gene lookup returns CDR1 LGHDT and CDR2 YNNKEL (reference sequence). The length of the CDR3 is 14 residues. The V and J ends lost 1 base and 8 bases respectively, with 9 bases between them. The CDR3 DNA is TGTGCCAGCAGCCAAGTGGGAGGGGATTCACCCCTCCACTTT. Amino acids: CASSQVGGDSPLHF.

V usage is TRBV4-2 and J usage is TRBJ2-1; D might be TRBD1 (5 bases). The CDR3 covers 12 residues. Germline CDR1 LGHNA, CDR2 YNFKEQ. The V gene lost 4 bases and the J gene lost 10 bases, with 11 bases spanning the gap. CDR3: CASSRERGEQFF. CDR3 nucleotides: TGTGCCAGCAGCCGCGAAAGGGGAGAGCAGTTCTTC.

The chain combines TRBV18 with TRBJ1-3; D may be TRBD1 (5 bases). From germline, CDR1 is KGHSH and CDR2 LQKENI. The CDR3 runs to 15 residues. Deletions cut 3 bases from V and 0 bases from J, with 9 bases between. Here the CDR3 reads CASSPRQPSGNTIYF. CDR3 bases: TGTGCCAGCTCACCGCGACAGCCCTCTGGAAACACCATATATTTT.